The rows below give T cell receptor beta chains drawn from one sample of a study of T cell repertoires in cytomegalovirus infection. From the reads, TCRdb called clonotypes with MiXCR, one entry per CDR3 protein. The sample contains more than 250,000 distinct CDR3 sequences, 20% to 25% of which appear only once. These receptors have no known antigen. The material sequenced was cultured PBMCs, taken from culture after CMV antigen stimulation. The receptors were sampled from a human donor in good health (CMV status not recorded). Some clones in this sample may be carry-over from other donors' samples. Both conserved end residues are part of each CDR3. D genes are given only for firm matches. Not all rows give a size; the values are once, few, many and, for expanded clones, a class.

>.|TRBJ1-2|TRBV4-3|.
TGCGCCAGCAGCCAAGATGGGTTAGGTAACTATGGCTACACCTTC
CASSQDGLGNYGYTF
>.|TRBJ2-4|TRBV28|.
TGTGCCAGCAGCCTGGGCACCCCCGGTCGGAACATTCAGTACTTC
CASSLGTPGRNIQYF
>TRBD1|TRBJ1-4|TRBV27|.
TGTGCCAGCAGTGGGACAGCGAGTAATGAAAAACTGTTTTTT
CASSGTASNEKLFF
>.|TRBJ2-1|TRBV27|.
TGTGCCAGCAGTTTATCGCGCAGGGCCGCCTACAATGAGCAGTTCTTC
CASSLSRRAAYNEQFF
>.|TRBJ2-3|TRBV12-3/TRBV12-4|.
TGTGCCAGCACCCTCCAAGGGGATACGCAGTATTTT
CASTLQGDTQYF
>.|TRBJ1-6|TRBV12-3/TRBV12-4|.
TGTGCCAGCAGCGAGGGGTCCTCAGGTTCACCCCTCCACTTT
CASSEGSSGSPLHF
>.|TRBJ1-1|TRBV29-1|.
TGCAGCGTTGGGCCGCAGTGGAATACTGAAGCTTTCTTT
CSVGPQWNTEAFF
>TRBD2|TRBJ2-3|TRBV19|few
TGTGCCAGTAGCGCTCTCAGACGCGGGAGTTCCCCAGATACGCAGTATTTT
CASSALRRGSSPDTQYF
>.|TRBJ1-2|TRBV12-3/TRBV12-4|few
TGTGCCAGCAGGCAATCAGGGTATTATGGCTACACCTTC
CASRQSGYYGYTF
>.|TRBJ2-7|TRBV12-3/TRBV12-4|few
TGTGCCTCTCAGGGGAGTTACGAGCAGTACTTC
CASQGSYEQYF
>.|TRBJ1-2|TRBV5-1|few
TGCGCCAGCAGCTTGGACGCAGGATTCTTCTATGGCTACACCTTC
CASSLDAGFFYGYTF
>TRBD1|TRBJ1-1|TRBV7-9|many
TGTGCCAGCAGCCGTAAAACGGGACAGGGGATGACTGAAGCTTTCTTT
CASSRKTGQGMTEAFF
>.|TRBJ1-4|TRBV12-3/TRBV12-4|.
TGTGCCAGCAGCCAGTCCTGGGGGACAACTAATGAAAAACTGATTTTT
CASSQSWGTTNEKLIF
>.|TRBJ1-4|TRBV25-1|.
TGTGCCAGCAGTCTTGGCCATCTGGCAACTAATGAAAAACTGTTTTTT
CASSLGHLATNEKLFF
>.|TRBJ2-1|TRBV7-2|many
TGTGCCAGCAGCTCTGGGGCCGGACATCCTCTTTACAATGAGCAGTTCTTC
CASSSGAGHPLYNEQFF
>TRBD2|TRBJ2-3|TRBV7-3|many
TGTGCCAGCAGCTTGACTAGCGGGAGGCCAGATACGCAGTATTTT
CASSLTSGRPDTQYF
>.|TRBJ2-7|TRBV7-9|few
TGTGCCAGCAGCCAGGACAGCCTCGAGCAGTACTTC
CASSQDSLEQYF
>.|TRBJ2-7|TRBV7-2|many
TGTGCCAGCAGCCCTAGCCTACTCTCCTACGAGCAGTACTTC
CASSPSLLSYEQYF
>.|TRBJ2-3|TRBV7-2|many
TGTGCCAGCAGACAGGGATGGGGAGATACGCAGTATTTT
CASRQGWGDTQYF
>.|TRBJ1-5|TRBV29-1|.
TGCAGCGCCTCCGTTGGGGGCAATCAGCCCCAGCATTTT
CSASVGGNQPQHF
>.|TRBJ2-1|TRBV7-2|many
TGTGCCAGCAGCGAGTGGGAGTTAGGGCAGTTCTTC
CASSEWELGQFF
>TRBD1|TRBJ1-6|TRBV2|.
TGTGCCAGCAGGGACTACCGGGACAGTAGATTGAGCTCCTATAATTCACCCCTCCACTTT
CASRDYRDSRLSSYNSPLHF
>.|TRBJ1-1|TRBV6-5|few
TGTGCCAGCAGCCGTCGGGGACTGGGGAGTCGGAACACTGAAGCTTTCTTT
CASSRRGLGSRNTEAFF
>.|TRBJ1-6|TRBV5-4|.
TGTGCCAGCAGCTTAAAGCAGGGCCAGAATTCACCCCTCCACTTT
CASSLKQGQNSPLHF
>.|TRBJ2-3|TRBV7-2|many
TGTGCCAGCAGCTCACAGATCGGTACGCAGTATTTT
CASSSQIGTQYF
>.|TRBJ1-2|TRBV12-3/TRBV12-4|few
TGTGCCAGCAGTTACCAGGGAAAATATGGCTACACCTTC
CASSYQGKYGYTF
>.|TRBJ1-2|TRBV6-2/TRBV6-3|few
TGTGCCAGCAGGGAGATGAACTATGGCTACACCTTC
CASREMNYGYTF
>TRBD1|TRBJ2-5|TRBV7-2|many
TGTGCCAGCAGCTTAACAGGGGGCGTAGAGACCCAGTACTTC
CASSLTGGVETQYF
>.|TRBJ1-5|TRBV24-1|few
TGTGCCACCAGTGATTGGGCAGGTGGAGATCAGCCCCAGCATTTT
CATSDWAGGDQPQHF